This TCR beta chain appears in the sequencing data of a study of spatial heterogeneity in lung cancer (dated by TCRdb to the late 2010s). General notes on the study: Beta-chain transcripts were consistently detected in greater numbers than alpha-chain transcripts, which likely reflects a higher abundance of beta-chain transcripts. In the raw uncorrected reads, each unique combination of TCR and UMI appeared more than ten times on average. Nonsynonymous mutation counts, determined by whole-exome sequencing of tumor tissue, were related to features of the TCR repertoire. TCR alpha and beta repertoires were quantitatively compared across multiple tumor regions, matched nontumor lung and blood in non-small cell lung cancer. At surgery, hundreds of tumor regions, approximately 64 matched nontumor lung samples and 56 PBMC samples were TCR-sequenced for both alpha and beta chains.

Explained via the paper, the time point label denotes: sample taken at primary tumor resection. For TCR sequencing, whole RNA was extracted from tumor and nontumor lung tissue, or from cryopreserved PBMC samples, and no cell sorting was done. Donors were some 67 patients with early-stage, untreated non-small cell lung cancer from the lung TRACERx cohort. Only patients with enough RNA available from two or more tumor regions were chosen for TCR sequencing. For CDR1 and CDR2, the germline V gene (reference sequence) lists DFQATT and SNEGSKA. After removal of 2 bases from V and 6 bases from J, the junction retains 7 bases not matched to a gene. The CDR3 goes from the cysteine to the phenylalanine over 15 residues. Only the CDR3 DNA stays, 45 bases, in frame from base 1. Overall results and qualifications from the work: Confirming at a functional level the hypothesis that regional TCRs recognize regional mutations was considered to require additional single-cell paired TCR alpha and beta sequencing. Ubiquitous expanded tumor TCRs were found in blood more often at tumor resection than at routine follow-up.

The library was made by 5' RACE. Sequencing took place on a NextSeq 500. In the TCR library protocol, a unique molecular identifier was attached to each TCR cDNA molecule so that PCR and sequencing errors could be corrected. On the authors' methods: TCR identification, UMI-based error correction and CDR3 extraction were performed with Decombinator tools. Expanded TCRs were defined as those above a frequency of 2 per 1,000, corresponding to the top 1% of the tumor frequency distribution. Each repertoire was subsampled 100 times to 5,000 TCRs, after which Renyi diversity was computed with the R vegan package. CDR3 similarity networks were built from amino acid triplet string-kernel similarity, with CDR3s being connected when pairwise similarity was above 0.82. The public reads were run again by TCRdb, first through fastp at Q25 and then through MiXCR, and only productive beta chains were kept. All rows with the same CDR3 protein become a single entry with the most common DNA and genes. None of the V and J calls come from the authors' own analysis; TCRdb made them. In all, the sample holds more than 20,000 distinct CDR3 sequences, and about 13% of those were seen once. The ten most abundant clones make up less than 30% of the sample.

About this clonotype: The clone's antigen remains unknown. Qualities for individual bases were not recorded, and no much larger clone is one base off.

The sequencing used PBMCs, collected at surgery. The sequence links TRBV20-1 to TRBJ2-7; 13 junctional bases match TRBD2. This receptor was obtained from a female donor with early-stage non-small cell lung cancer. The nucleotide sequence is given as TGCAGTGCTAGACCCGGGACTAGCGGGATTCTCGAGCAGTACTTC. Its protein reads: CSARPGTSGILEQYF.